This T cell receptor beta chain appears in the sequencing data of a study of blood T cell repertoires in COVID-19. Clones were sequenced by immunoSEQ multiplex PCR, and TCRdb holds only the in-frame ones, with some missing. The table has about 150,000 clones, 70% to 85% seen once. Germline-derived CDR1 and CDR2 are SGHNT and YYREEE (reference sequence). With 4 bases clipped from V and 2 bases from J, the junction kept 9 bases outside the gene matches. CDR3 size: 16 residues. Sequencing used peripheral blood. The chain couples TRBV5-4 to TRBJ2-7; 10 nucleotides match TRBD1. The sequence was collected from a woman aged 45-59 years with acute or convalescent COVID-19. CDR3 DNA sequence: TGTGCCAGCAGCCCAGGACCCGGGACAGGGGCCTACGAGCAGTACTTC. Amino acid sequence: CASSPGPGTGAYEQYF.